Below, 21 T cell receptor beta chains from the same sample are listed, as sequenced in a study of blood T cells in healthy people across ages. Primed by a sample-barcoded 5' primer and a J-beta primer mix, a second PCR proceeded for about 6 to 11 cycles. TCRdb re-called the 5' RACE reads with MiXCR, one entry per CDR3 protein. This table has around 1.1 million distinct CDR3 sequences, roughly two fifths appearing once. Sample: blood. The receptors were gathered from a man aged 18 to 29 in good health.

The genes are TRBV24-1 and TRBJ1-6, with TRBD1 identical over 8 bases. The V gene end was trimmed by 3 bases and the J gene end by 6 bases; junction bases not matched to a gene: 9. Germline V gene sequence: CDR1 KGHDR, CDR2 SFDVKD. This CDR3 spans 17 amino acids. Here the CDR3 DNA reads TGTGCCACCAGTGATGTGCTCCGGGACAGGCGTAATTCACCCCTCCACTTT. Protein sequence: CATSDVLRDRRNSPLHF.

CDR3 amino acids: CASSPRLAGVPEQYF. CDR3 nucleotides: TGTGCCAGCAGTCCCCGACTAGCGGGAGTACCCGAGCAGTACTTC. V usage is TRBV27 and J usage is TRBJ2-5, with 12 bases lining up with TRBD2. The DNA end is more similar to TRBJ2-7, so the J call may be wrong. The CDR3 extends over 15 amino acids. Germline V CDR1 and CDR2: MNHEY, SMNVEV (reference sequence).

The chain recombines TRBV5-1 with TRBJ1-1; D might be TRBD1 (5 bases). Trimming took 4 bases from V and 0 from J, leaving 13 bases between them. CDR1 and CDR2 from the germline V gene are SGHRS and YFSETQ. The CDR3 is 15 amino acids. CDR3 residues: CASSTTRGMNTEAFF. The CDR3 DNA is TGCGCCAGCAGCACCACGCGGGGGATGAACACTGAAGCTTTCTTT. Full variable domain (rest looked up from reference TRBV5-1 and TRBJ1-1): KAGVTQTPRYLIKTRGQQVTLSCSPISGHRSVSWYQQTPGQGLQFLFEYFSETQRNKGNFPGRFSGRQFSNSRSEMNVSTLELGDSALYLCASSTTRGMNTEAFFGQGTRLTVV.

The rearrangement joins TRBV7-9 to TRBJ1-1; maybe TRBD1 (5 bases). The germline V gene has CDR1 SEHNR and CDR2 FQNEAQ (reference sequence). Trimming left V 5 bases short and J 4 bases short, with 11 bases between. The CDR3 is 13 amino acids. The CDR3 sequence is CASSLGHLTEAFF. DNA of the CDR3: TGTGCCAGCAGCCTAGGACACCTCACTGAAGCTTTCTTT. The entire variable domain, with the rest obtained from reference TRBV7-9 and TRBJ1-1, is as follows: DTGVSQNPRHKITKRGQNVTFRCDPISEHNRLYWYRQTLGQGPEFLTYFQNEAQLEKSRLLSDRFSAERPKGSFSTLEIQRTEQGDSAMYLCASSLGHLTEAFFGQGTRLTVV.

This clonotype has ten or more counts. The CDR3 DNA is TGTGCCAGCAGCACCGAAGGGGCGATGGTTAATGAAAAACTGTTTTTT. As protein: CASSTEGAMVNEKLFF. The chain recombines TRBV5-6 with TRBJ1-4; the D gene is possibly TRBD1 (5 bases). Germline values: CDR1 SGHDT, CDR2 YYEEEE. Trimming stripped 4 bases from V and 4 bases from J, with 17 bases between. The CDR3 sequence is 16 residues long.

This chain joins TRBV12-3 or TRBV12-4 and TRBJ1-2; D remains ambiguous. The length of the CDR3 is 13 residues. Trimming cost V 5 bases and J 7 bases, with 14 bases left between them. For the CDR3, the DNA is TGTGCCAGCAGTCCCCGGGCCTCTTGTGGCTACACCTTC. Translated, it gives CASSPRASCGYTF.

The CDR3 region has the DNA TGTGCCACCAGCAGAGATAAGGGTTTTAATGAAAAACTGTTTTTT. Its translation is CATSRDKGFNEKLFF. V gene TRBV15 combines with J gene TRBJ1-4; D not certain. The CDR3 has 15 residues. Trimming removed 0 bases from V and 4 bases from J, with 9 bases in between. CDR1 and CDR2 (germline): LNHNV, YYDKDF (reference sequence).

The rearrangement links TRBV20-1 to TRBJ1-4; a possible D gene is TRBD1 (6 bases). CDR1 is DFQATT and CDR2 is SNEGSKA in the germline V gene (reference sequence). The CDR3 spans 15 residues. Trimming pared 3 bases from V and 8 bases from J, leaving 19 bases between. CDR3 in amino acids: CSASPSGGAWEKLFF. CDR3 nucleotide sequence: TGCAGTGCTAGCCCATCCGGGGGCGCTTGGGAAAAACTGTTTTTT.

In DNA, the CDR3 is TGTGCCAGCAGCTTAGGGAGACTAGCGGGGAGCACAGATACGCAGTATTTT. It codes for CASSLGRLAGSTDTQYF. This sequence joins TRBV7-6 and TRBJ2-3; 11 bases fit TRBD2. The CDR3 runs 17 residues. CDR1 and CDR2 from the germline V gene are SGHVS and FNYEAQ. J lost 0 bases, V lost 1 base, and 3 bases had no gene match.

V is TRBV12-3 or TRBV12-4 and J is TRBJ1-2; 7 bases line up with TRBD1. The CDR3 extends over 16 amino acids. The J segment lost 1 base and the V segment lost 6 bases, leaving 11 bases of the junction unmatched. The CDR3 sequence: CASRNPGQPFNYGYTF. CDR3 in DNA: TGTGCCAGCAGAAATCCGGGACAGCCCTTTAACTATGGCTACACCTTC.

The rearrangement links TRBV7-2 to TRBJ2-5; 8 bases align to TRBD2. Judging by the DNA end, TRBJ2-7 fits better; the J call may be wrong. CDR1 is SGHTA, CDR2 FQGNSA, per germline. CDR3 length equals 15 residues. This chain's CDR3 is CASSAKTSATYEQYF. Written as DNA, the CDR3 is TGTGCCAGCAGCGCCAAGACTAGCGCTACCTACGAGCAGTACTTC.

The gene calls are TRBV7-3 and TRBJ1-2; no firm D call. The CDR3 spans 13 residues. V lost 3 bases, J lost 6 bases, and 11 bases lay in between. Germline V lookup: CDR1 SGHTA, CDR2 FQGTGA. CDR3 sequence reads: CASSFSQHHGYTF. The DNA of the CDR3 is TGTGCCAGCAGCTTCAGTCAGCACCATGGCTACACCTTC.

The J gene is TRBJ1-2, the V gene TRBV10-3; D is ambiguous. Germline CDR1 and CDR2: ENHRY and SYGVKD. V was shortened by 7 bases and J by 5 bases, with 17 bases between the two germline ends. This CDR3 region has 14 residues. The CDR3: CAIIPDPNNYGYTF. The DNA for the CDR3 is TGTGCCATCATTCCGGACCCTAACAATTATGGCTACACCTTC.

The chain carries TRBV20-1 and TRBJ1-5; 7 bases align to TRBD1. V shed 8 bases and J 5 bases; nucleotides not matched to a gene: 21. The germline gives CDR1 DFQATT, CDR2 SNEGSKA (reference sequence). The CDR3 extends over 17 amino acids. CDR3 residues: CSYWDDKTGVQYQPQHF. CDR3 bases: TGCAGTTACTGGGACGACAAAACAGGGGTCCAATATCAGCCCCAGCATTTT.

As to this clonotype: This clone may be a read error of a much larger clone one base away. The chain combines TRBV29-1 with TRBJ2-5; TRBD1 matches 8 bases. V lost 7 bases, J lost 11 bases, and 12 bases stayed unmatched. The length of the CDR3 is 12 residues. Germline assignment: CDR1 SQVTM and CDR2 ANQGSEA. CDR3: CSAEGQENEQYF. The DNA of the CDR3 is TGCAGCGCCGAGGGACAGGAAAATGAGCAGTACTTC. Filled out from reference TRBV29-1 and TRBJ2-5, the complete variable domain reads SAVISQKPSRDICQRGTSLTIQCQVDSQVTMMFWYRQQPGQSLTLIATANQGSEATYESGFVIDKFPISRPNLTFSTLTVSNMSPEDSSIYLCSAEGQENEQYFGPGTRLLVL.

There are a few counts of this clonotype. The rearrangement joins TRBV9 to TRBJ1-2, with D tentatively TRBD1 (6 bases). The CDR3 has 13 residues. Germline CDR1 SGDLS, CDR2 YYNGEE. The V end was cut by 0 bases, the J end by 4 bases, with 7 bases between. The CDR3 DNA follows: TGTGCCAGCAGCGTAGAGGGGGTCTATGGCTACACCTTC. Protein product: CASSVEGVYGYTF.

The chain has TRBV7-9 and TRBJ2-3; TRBD2 might be the D (5 bases). V lost 8 bases, J lost 0 bases, and 15 bases lay in between. The CDR3 spans 15 residues. CDR1 is SEHNR and CDR2 is FQNEAQ in the germline V gene (reference sequence). The CDR3 coding sequence is TGTGCCAGCGTAATTGAGGGCTCTAGCACAGATACGCAGTATTTT. This gives the protein CASVIEGSSTDTQYF.

V and J are TRBV7-3 and TRBJ1-1; D is ambiguous. The CDR3 spans 12 residues. The germline V gene has CDR1 SGHTA and CDR2 FQGTGA. V was shortened by 5 bases and J by 6 bases, with 10 bases between the two germline ends. The CDR3 region is CASSTRVAEAFF. The CDR3 coding sequence is TGTGCCAGCAGCACCCGGGTGGCTGAAGCTTTCTTT. The complete variable domain, with remaining parts taken from reference TRBV7-3 and TRBJ1-1, reads GAGVSQTPSNKVTEKGKYVELRCDPISGHTALYWYRQSLGQGPEFLIYFQGTGAADDSGLPNDRFFAVRPEGSVSTLKIQRTERGDSAVYLCASSTRVAEAFFGQGTRLTVV.

This chain joins TRBV27 and TRBJ1-2; D is unresolved. V was trimmed by 2 bases and J by 1 base, leaving 8 bases between them. The CDR3 length is 14 residues. Germline CDR1 and CDR2: MNHEY and SMNVEV (reference sequence). The CDR3 here is CASSLGPFNYGYTF. The CDR3 bases are TGTGCCAGCAGTTTAGGACCGTTTAACTATGGCTACACCTTC.

This rearrangement joins TRBV27 to TRBJ1-1; no firm D call. The CDR3 is 13 amino acids. Trimming took off 5 bases at V and 6 bases at J, with 13 bases between the two ends. Looked up from germline, CDR1 is MNHEY and CDR2 is SMNVEV (reference sequence). Here the CDR3 DNA reads TGTGCCAGCAGTAGCCGTCGTGTAGCTGAAGCTTTCTTT. Protein sequence: CASSSRRVAEAFF.

The rearrangement joins TRBV5-1 to TRBJ1-2; possible D gene TRBD1, 5 bases. CDR1 SGHRS and CDR2 YFSETQ come from the germline V gene. V dropped 4 bases and J dropped 4 bases, with 17 bases sitting between them. This CDR3 is built from 15 residues. The DNA of the CDR3 is TGCGCCAGCAGCCAGGTTGAGGGGTCGGGCTATGGCTACACCTTC. As protein: CASSQVEGSGYGYTF.